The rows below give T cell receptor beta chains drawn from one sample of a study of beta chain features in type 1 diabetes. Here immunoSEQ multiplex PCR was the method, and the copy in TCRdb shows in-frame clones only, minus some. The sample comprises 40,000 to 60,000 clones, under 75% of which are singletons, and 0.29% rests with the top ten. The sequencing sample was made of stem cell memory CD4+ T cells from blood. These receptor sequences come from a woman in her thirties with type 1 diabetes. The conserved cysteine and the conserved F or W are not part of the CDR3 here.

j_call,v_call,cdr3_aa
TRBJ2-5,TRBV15,ATSPGLAGGTQY
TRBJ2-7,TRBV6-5,ASSYSGGRAYEQY
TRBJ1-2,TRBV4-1,AGIGGVDLYGYT
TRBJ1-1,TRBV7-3,ASSSQGGTEAF
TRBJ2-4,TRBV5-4,ASSLGTPGQGNIQY
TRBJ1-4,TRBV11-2,ASSRGTGKISEKLF
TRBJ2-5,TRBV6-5,ASSYSTGQGQETQY
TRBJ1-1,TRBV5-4,ASSLGMDNTGEEAF
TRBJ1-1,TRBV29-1,SVSQGIGTEAF
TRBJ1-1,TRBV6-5,ASREATDTEAF
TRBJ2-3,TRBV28,ASSFLGHTDTQY
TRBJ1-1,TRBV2,ASSDVSSQTEAF
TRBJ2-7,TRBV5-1,ASSLSHEVPYEQY
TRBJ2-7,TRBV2,ASTQTGTGGHEQY
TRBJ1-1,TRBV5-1,ASSLETKGNTEAF
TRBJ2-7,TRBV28,ASSSAGLAGV
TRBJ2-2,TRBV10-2,AGGRGTGELF
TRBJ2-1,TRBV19,ASSGSTSGRTYNEQF
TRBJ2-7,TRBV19,ASSRTSGGAYEQY
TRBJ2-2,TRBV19,ASSTPRDRATGELF
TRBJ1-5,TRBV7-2,ASSWTDREGQPQH
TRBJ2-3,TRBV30,AWSMGLAATDTQY
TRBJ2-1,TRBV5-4,ASSLGSGSSYNEQF
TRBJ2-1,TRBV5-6,ASSFRAGDDNEQF
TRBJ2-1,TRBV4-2,ASSQNQGGNNEQF
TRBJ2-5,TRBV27,ASSTGGRETQY
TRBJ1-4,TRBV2,ASSENGANEKLF
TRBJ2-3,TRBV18,ASSLGQSTDTQY
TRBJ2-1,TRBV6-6,ASGEVRAGEEQF
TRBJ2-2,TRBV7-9,ASRPVAGGSVGTGELF
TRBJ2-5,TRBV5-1,ASSLHRERETQY
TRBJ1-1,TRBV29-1,SVTRPGTEAF
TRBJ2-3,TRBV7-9,ASVAGGNTQY
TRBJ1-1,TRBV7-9,ASSLDSVRNTEAF
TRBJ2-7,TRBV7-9,ASSPPSGRAYEQY
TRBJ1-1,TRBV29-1,SVNNRYTEAF
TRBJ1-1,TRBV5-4,ASSFGNTEAF
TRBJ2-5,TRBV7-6,ATTRGQETQY
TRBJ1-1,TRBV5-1,ASSLYPGSMNTEAF
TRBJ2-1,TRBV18,ASSPRSTGSSYNEQF
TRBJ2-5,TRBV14,ASSQGARETQY
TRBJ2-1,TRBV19,ASSIAGPRNEQF
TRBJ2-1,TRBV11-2,ASRLAGAGEQF
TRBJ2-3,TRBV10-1,ASSESGGPHTQY
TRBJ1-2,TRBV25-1,ASSESGGSYGYT
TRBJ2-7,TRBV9,ASSPRAGGPYEQY
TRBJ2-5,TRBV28,ASSQLPRTGTSETQY
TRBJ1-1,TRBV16,ASSQQGVTTEAF
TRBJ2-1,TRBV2,ASIPRTGTSVRNEQF
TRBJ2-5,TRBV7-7,ASSLGAGQETQY
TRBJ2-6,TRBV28,ASTLEGDTGANVLT
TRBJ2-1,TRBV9,ASSGRTYNEQF
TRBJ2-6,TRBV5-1,ASSALTGAGANVLT
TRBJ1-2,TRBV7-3,ASSPGGEGAFGYT
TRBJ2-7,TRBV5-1,ASSPRLAGMFYEQY
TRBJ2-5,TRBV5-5,ASSAGGGGETQY
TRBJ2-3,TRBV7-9,ASSSTTGTDTQY